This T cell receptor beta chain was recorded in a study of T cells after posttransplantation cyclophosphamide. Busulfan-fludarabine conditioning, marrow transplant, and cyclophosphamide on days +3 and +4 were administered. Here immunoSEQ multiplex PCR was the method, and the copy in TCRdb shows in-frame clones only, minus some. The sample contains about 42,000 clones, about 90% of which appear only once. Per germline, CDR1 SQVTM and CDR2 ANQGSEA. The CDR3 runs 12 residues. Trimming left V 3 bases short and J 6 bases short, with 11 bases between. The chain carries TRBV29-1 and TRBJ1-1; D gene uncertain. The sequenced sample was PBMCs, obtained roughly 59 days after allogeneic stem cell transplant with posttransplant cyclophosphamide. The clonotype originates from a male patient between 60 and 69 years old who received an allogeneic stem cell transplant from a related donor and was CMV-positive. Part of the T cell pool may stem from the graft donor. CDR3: CSVEGRVPEAFF. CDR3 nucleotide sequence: TGCAGCGTTGAGGGGAGGGTACCTGAAGCTTTCTTT.